These 20 T cell receptor beta chains were sequenced from one sample in a study of cytomegalovirus exposure and HLA in healthy donors. Only in-frame clones appear in the TCRdb table, and some are missing; sequencing was by immunoSEQ multiplex PCR. Found here are 200,000 to 300,000 clones, less than 90% of them singletons; the top ten hold about 12%. The specimen was PBMCs. These receptors all come from a man between 18 and 35 years old in good health and CMV-seropositive.

The chain recombines TRBV13 with TRBJ1-5; D call uncertain. This CDR3 has 13 amino acids. The V gene lost 3 bases and the J gene lost 4 bases, with 7 bases spanning the gap. Germline CDR1 reads PRHDT; CDR2 reads FYEKMQ (reference sequence). In nucleotides, the CDR3 is TGTGCCAGCAGCTTCTCTAGGAATCAGCCCCAGCATTTT. Translated, it gives CASSFSRNQPQHF.

The gene calls are TRBV5-4 and TRBJ2-7, with a tentative D call TRBD2 (6 bases). The CDR3 length is 14 residues. Trimming shortened V by 4 bases and J by 3 bases, and 14 bases separated the two germline ends. Germline V gives CDR1 SGHNT, CDR2 YYREEE (reference sequence). The CDR3 reads CASSRDFKDYEQYF. The DNA for the CDR3 is TGTGCCAGCAGCCGGGACTTTAAAGACTACGAGCAGTACTTC. Supplemented by reference TRBV5-4 and TRBJ2-7, the full variable domain reads ETGVTQSPTHLIKTRGQQVTLRCSSQSGHNTVSWYQQALGQGPQFIFQYYREEENGRGNFPPRFSGLQFPNYSSELNVNALELDDSALYLCASSRDFKDYEQYFGPGTRLTVT.

This chain joins TRBV13 and TRBJ2-1, with D perhaps TRBD1 or TRBD2 (5 bases each). CDR3 length: 15 amino acids. Germline assignment: CDR1 PRHDT and CDR2 FYEKMQ (reference sequence). The V end was cut by 3 bases, the J end by 3 bases, with 12 bases between. The CDR3, as DNA: TGTGCCAGCAGCTTGGCGGTGGGGGACTACAATGAGCAGTTCTTC. It is translated as CASSLAVGDYNEQFF.

The chain is built from TRBV6-6 and TRBJ1-5, with 9 bases identical to TRBD1. This CDR3 is built from 16 residues. Germline V CDR1 and CDR2: MNHNY, SVGAGI (reference sequence). V lost 0 bases and J lost 4; bases outside the gene matches: 4. The CDR3 loop is CASSYSRTGANQPQHF. CDR3 in DNA: TGTGCCAGCAGTTACTCCAGGACAGGGGCGAATCAGCCCCAGCATTTT.

The V call is TRBV19, the J call TRBJ1-5, with D possibly being TRBD1 (6 bases). CDR1 LNHDA and CDR2 SQIVND come from the germline V gene (reference sequence). This CDR3 has 16 residues. V was trimmed by 3 bases and J by 6 bases, leaving 18 bases between them. The CDR3 DNA sequence: TGTGCCAGTAGTATTTTTGGGGGGGCCGCATCTCAGCCCCAGCATTTT. Its translation is CASSIFGGAASQPQHF. The full variable domain, rest sourced from reference TRBV19 and TRBJ1-5, is DGGITQSPKYLFRKEGQNVTLSCEQNLNHDAMYWYRQDPGQGLRLIYYSQIVNDFQKGDIAEGYSVSREKKESFPLTVTSAQKNPTAFYLCASSIFGGAASQPQHFGDGTRLSIL.

The chain employs TRBV4-1 and TRBJ2-2; D is unresolved. V dropped 4 bases and J dropped 1 base, with 10 bases sitting between them. The length of the CDR3 is 15 residues. Germline CDR1 MGHRA, CDR2 YSYEKL. The CDR3 bases are TGCGCCAGCAGCCCAAGTTTGGTGAACACCGGGGAGCTGTTTTTT. Translating it yields CASSPSLVNTGELFF.

The V gene is TRBV19, the J gene TRBJ2-5, with D tentatively TRBD2 (5 bases). The CDR3 covers 14 residues. Per germline, CDR1 LNHDA and CDR2 SQIVND (reference sequence). V was shortened by 7 bases and J by 1 base, with 13 bases between the two germline ends. CDR3 amino acids: CASNKRGVQETQYF. The CDR3 DNA follows: TGTGCCAGTAATAAACGGGGAGTCCAAGAGACCCAGTACTTC.

The J gene is TRBJ2-7, the V gene TRBV28; 8 nucleotides line up with TRBD2. Germline values: CDR1 MDHEN, CDR2 SYDVKM. V dropped 7 bases and J dropped 2; count of bases not matched to a gene: 4. The CDR3 has 13 residues. The CDR3 sequence is CASNAAGAYEQYF. CDR3 bases: TGTGCCAGCAATGCAGCGGGAGCCTACGAGCAGTACTTC.

J is TRBJ2-3 and V is TRBV30; no definite D call. This CDR3 has 13 amino acids. Germline lookup yields CDR1 GTSNPN and CDR2 SVGIG (reference sequence). V was cut by 5 bases and J by 4 bases, with 13 bases left in between. CDR3 sequence: CAWGSRSPDTQYF. Written as DNA, the CDR3 is TGTGCCTGGGGTTCTCGTAGCCCAGATACGCAGTATTTT.

This clone is a singleton in its sample. The chain couples TRBV6-6 to TRBJ1-2; weak D call: TRBD1 (6 bases). The ends were cut back, 4 bases at V and 4 bases at J, with 10 bases in the middle. CDR1 is MNHNY, CDR2 SVGAGI, per germline (reference sequence). CDR3 length equals 13 residues. CDR3 DNA sequence: TGTGCCAGCAGTTTCCAACAGGGCTATGGCTACACCTTC. This translates into CASSFQQGYGYTF.

J is TRBJ1-2 and V is TRBV5-6; no reliable D call. The V and J ends lost 0 bases and 8 bases respectively, with 5 bases between them. The CDR3 runs 11 residues. The germline V gene has CDR1 SGHDT and CDR2 YYEEEE. This CDR3 is CASSLGPGYTF. The CDR3 DNA is TGTGCCAGCAGCTTGGGCCCCGGCTACACCTTC.

The gene calls are TRBV5-6 and TRBJ2-7; tentatively, D is TRBD1 (5 bases). V gave up 1 base and J gave up 4 bases, with 6 bases separating them. CDR3 length equals 12 residues. Germline lookup yields CDR1 SGHDT and CDR2 YYEEEE. The CDR3 spells CASSLRGYEQYF. The DNA of the CDR3 is TGTGCCAGCAGCTTGAGGGGTTACGAGCAGTACTTC.

This clone was seen just once. The chain employs TRBV30 and TRBJ2-7, with D tentatively TRBD2 (6 bases). The CDR3 consists of 13 residues. Germline values: CDR1 GTSNPN, CDR2 SVGIG (reference sequence). V was cut by 0 bases and J by 3 bases, with 9 bases left in between. DNA of the CDR3: TGTGCCTGGAGTGTAAATAGCGGCTACGAGCAGTACTTC. Translation: CAWSVNSGYEQYF. Looking up the rest from reference TRBV30 and TRBJ2-7 gives the full variable domain: SQTIHQWPATLVQPVGSPLSLECTVEGTSNPNLYWYRQAAGRGLQLLFYSVGIGQISSEVPQNLSASRPQDRQFILSSKKLLLSDSGFYLCAWSVNSGYEQYFGPGTRLTVT.

The chain is built from TRBV13 and TRBJ1-1; the match to TRBD1 covers 7 bases. Unmatched junction bases numbered 2, after V lost 1 base and J lost 0 bases. The CDR3 totals 15 residues. Germline assignment: CDR1 PRHDT and CDR2 FYEKMQ (reference sequence). CDR3 in amino acids: CASSLAGGMNTEAFF. As DNA, the CDR3 is TGTGCCAGCAGCTTAGCAGGGGGGATGAACACTGAAGCTTTCTTT. The full variable domain, completed using reference TRBV13 and TRBJ1-1, is AAGVIQSPRHLIKEKRETATLKCYPIPRHDTVYWYQQGPGQDPQFLISFYEKMQSDKGSIPDRFSAQQFSDYHSELNMSSLELGDSALYFCASSLAGGMNTEAFFGQGTRLTVV.

This sequence joins TRBV10-3 and TRBJ2-7, with 10 nucleotides matching TRBD1. This CDR3 contains 15 residues. Trimming took 7 bases from V and 5 from J; bases not matched to a gene: 11. Germline CDR1 reads ENHRY; CDR2 reads SYGVKD. CDR3: CAIKNQRTGGDEQYF. CDR3 sequence (DNA): TGTGCCATCAAAAATCAGCGGACAGGGGGGGACGAGCAGTACTTC.

The chain carries TRBV6-6 and TRBJ2-1, with 11 bases lining up with TRBD1. V gave up 5 bases and J gave up 8 bases; unmatched junction bases: 11. This CDR3 region has 16 residues. Germline V gene lookup returns CDR1 MNHNY and CDR2 SVGAGI (reference sequence). The CDR3 loop reads CASSQKSGQGEHEQFF. The CDR3 DNA reads as TGTGCCAGCAGTCAAAAATCGGGACAGGGGGAGCATGAGCAGTTCTTC.

The chain is built from TRBV27 and TRBJ2-7; D is ambiguous. Germline V lookup: CDR1 MNHEY, CDR2 SMNVEV (reference sequence). This CDR3 spans 18 amino acids. Trimming removed 6 bases from V and 3 bases from J, with 27 bases in between. The CDR3 protein is CASSFYYSPTYQNYEQYF. CDR3 DNA: TGTGCCAGCAGCTTCTACTACTCCCCTACCTACCAAAACTACGAGCAGTACTTC.

This chain joins TRBV5-8 and TRBJ2-1; 10 nucleotides align to TRBD2. From germline, CDR1 is SGHTS and CDR2 YDEGEE. The CDR3 runs to 17 residues. V trimming: 0 bases; J trimming: 5 bases; junction bases outside the gene matches: 8. The chain's CDR3 is CASSLEFGTSAHNEQFF. In nucleotides, the CDR3 is TGTGCCAGCAGCTTGGAATTCGGGACTAGCGCCCACAATGAGCAGTTCTTC.

This sequence joins TRBV27 and TRBJ2-7; 7 bases fit TRBD2. Looked up from germline, CDR1 is MNHEY and CDR2 is SMNVEV (reference sequence). Germline trimming cut 5 bases from V and 3 bases from J; bases unmatched to any gene: 13. The CDR3 runs 16 residues. The CDR3 DNA reads TGTGCCAGCAGTCCCCAGAGGACGGGAGGCGACTACGAGCAGTACTTC. Its translation: CASSPQRTGGDYEQYF.

CDR3 sequence: CASSLVVQGDATNEKLFF. The CDR3 DNA sequence: TGTGCCAGCAGCTTGGTTGTACAGGGGGATGCAACTAATGAAAAACTGTTTTTT. The chain is built from TRBV5-6 and TRBJ1-4; 8 nucleotides line up with TRBD1. V lost 0 bases and J lost 0; bases outside the gene matches: 7. Germline CDR1 and CDR2: SGHDT and YYEEEE. The CDR3 totals 18 residues.